This TCR beta chain came from a study of blood T cells in healthy people across ages (dated by TCRdb to the mid-2010s). Background for the entire study: Template switching captured roughly one uniquely barcoded TCR beta cDNA molecule per two T cells in model experiments. The donors were split into four age groups: young (average 16 years), middle-aged (over 35), aged (about 56) and long-lived (under 85). To track age-related changes in TCR beta repertoire diversity, the study relied on deep sequencing normalized with unique cDNA molecular identifiers. Donors of different ages were randomly distributed across sequencing lanes to avoid experimental bias. Using the same blood draw, the study looked at two additional independent replicas of 1 million unique cDNA reads for two donors, one aged 18 to 30 and the other aged 80 or older. Paper-wide results and their limitations: Because the CMV infection status of the donors was unknown, age-related changes in expanded clonotypes may potentially have been confounded. The long-lived group showed more naive CD4+ T cells, fewer expanded clones and increased TCR diversity than the aged group, suggesting age selection. The percentage of naive T cells measured by flow cytometry correlated strongly with observed TCR beta diversity. Conclusive comparison of naive and antigen-experienced compartments was prevented by the profiling of bulk unsorted PBMCs. As age increased, observed TCR beta diversity per million T cells dropped in a roughly linear way, and a significant reduction was already evident by age roughly 40. Total diversity estimates from one million sequenced T cells were considered lower bounds and underestimates.

The CDR3 runs 14 amino acids, cysteine and phenylalanine included. Kept here is only the CDR3 DNA, which spans 42 bases and is read in frame from base 1. Sequences SGHRS (CDR1) and YFSETQ (CDR2) are obtained from the germline V gene. V loses 8 bases at its end and J loses 1 base; junction bases beyond the gene matches: 6. The library was prepared using 5' RACE. Sequencing took place on an Illumina HiSeq 2500. The second PCR ran for roughly 7 to 11 cycles and used a J-beta primer mix along with a sample-barcoded 5' primer. A template-switch 5' adaptor carrying 12 random nucleotides introduced a unique molecular identifier onto each TCR beta cDNA molecule. Each sample yielded at least 3 million CDR3-containing paired-end reads. First-strand cDNA was synthesized from all RNA with the Mint cDNA synthesis kit, primed by a TRBC-specific oligonucleotide. Following uracil-DNA glycosylase treatment, all cDNA underwent a first 18-cycle PCR with the universal primers M1SS and BC2_uni_R. As for the authors' bioinformatics: Each sample was normalized by randomly selecting 1 million high-quality reads, each carrying a distinct molecular identifier. Instead of being binned into consensus sequences, reads that shared molecular identifiers were thrown out. CDR3 identification, clonotype clustering and error correction used MiTCR with a Q25 quality threshold and the strictest error-elimination algorithm. Lower-bound total TCR beta diversity was estimated with a nonparametric unseen species model using Euler transformation. TCRdb's own reprocessing of the public reads used fastp at Q25 and MiXCR and kept productive beta chains. Entries are consolidated by CDR3 protein sequence, retaining the most common genes and DNA. The V and J calls and clone size are TCRdb's, not the authors'. A total of around 400,000 distinct CDR3 sequences appear in this sample, 50% to 60% of them only once. Under 65% of the sample is taken by the ten largest.

Concerning this clonotype itself: The antigen it binds to is not known. No base quality information exists; no much larger clone differs at one position.

The roughly 39 donors, aged 6 to 90 years, were systemically healthy Caucasian individuals from Russia. Each donor gave around 9.8 milliliters of peripheral blood, collected into EDTA-treated Vacutainer tubes. Ficoll-Paque density-gradient centrifugation was used to isolate PBMCs, with at least 7 million per sample. Trizol reagent was used to extract total RNA from the PBMCs, yielding at least 6 micrograms per sample. Naive CD45RAhigh/CD27high T cell percentages were measured by flow cytometry on a PBMC aliquot from every donor. Recombination linked TRBV5-1 to TRBJ1-1; TRBD1 agrees with 9 junctional bases. Sequenced sample: blood. This sequence originates from a man between 60 and 70 years old in good health. The CDR3 region: CASHPGQGNTEAFF. In nucleotide form, the sequence is TGCGCCAGTCACCCGGGACAGGGGAACACTGAAGCTTTCTTT.